These 8 T cell receptor beta chains were all obtained from the same sample, sequenced in a study of blood T cell repertoires in COVID-19. Sequencing used immunoSEQ multiplex PCR; TCRdb keeps in-frame clones, though not all of them. The sample consists of 90,000 to 120,000 clones, less than 75% of them appearing once. The specimen sequenced was peripheral blood. The origin of the receptors is a woman aged 40 to 49 with acute or convalescent COVID-19.

The sample holds a few counts of this clone. V usage is TRBV2 and J usage is TRBJ2-7, with TRBD1 matching over 7 bases. The CDR3 spans 13 residues. Trimming removed 7 bases from V and 2 bases from J; junction bases left unmatched: 5. CDR1 and CDR2 from the germline V gene are SNHLY and FYNNEI. The CDR3 sequence is CASNWDSTYEQYF. CDR3 DNA sequence: TGTGCCAGCAACTGGGACAGTACCTACGAGCAGTACTTC.

This clone showed up many times. The gene calls are TRBV5-1 and TRBJ1-2, with 8 bases fitting TRBD1. The CDR3 spans 13 residues. V lost 7 bases, J lost 7 bases, and 9 bases stayed unmatched. CDR1 SGHRS and CDR2 YFSETQ come from the germline V gene. The CDR3 spells CASRPTGEGGYTF. In nucleotides, the CDR3 is TGCGCCAGCCGCCCGACAGGGGAGGGTGGCTACACCTTC.

This clone was detected a few times. This chain connects TRBV4-1 to TRBJ2-7; 9 bases align to TRBD2. Germline CDR1 is MGHRA and CDR2 is YSYEKL. This CDR3 comprises 17 residues. With 0 bases clipped from V and 6 bases from J, the junction kept 12 bases outside the gene matches. CDR3 region: CASSQESSGEKRSEQYF. The CDR3 bases are TGCGCCAGCAGCCAAGAGTCTAGCGGGGAAAAAAGGAGCGAGCAGTACTTC.

The V gene is TRBV15, the J gene TRBJ1-1; D is uncertain. The V gene's germline CDR1 is LNHNV and CDR2 YYDKDF (reference sequence). The CDR3 runs 15 residues. The V end was cut by 1 base, the J end by 5 bases, with 14 bases between. The CDR3 DNA sequence: TGTGCCACCAGCAGAGGATCAGGAGGTGGAACTGAAGCTTTCTTT. Translated, it gives CATSRGSGGGTEAFF.

This clone turned up a few times. V is TRBV24-1 and J is TRBJ2-2; the match to TRBD1 covers 12 bases. The CDR3 loop spans 14 amino acids. The junction had 5 bases not matched to a gene; V was cut back by 9 bases and J by 7 bases. Germline V gene data show CDR1 as KGHDR and CDR2 as SFDVKD. In DNA, the CDR3 is TGTGCCACCTCGGGACAGGGGGCTTTCGGGGAGCTGTTTTTT. Protein: CATSGQGAFGELFF.

The chain uses TRBV28 and TRBJ1-2; 7 positions agree with TRBD1. CDR3 size: 13 residues. Unmatched junction bases numbered 2, after V lost 7 bases and J lost 0 bases. Germline CDR1 is MDHEN and CDR2 is SYDVKM. CDR3 in DNA: TGTGCCAGCACCACAGGGGCTAACTATGGCTACACCTTC. Protein: CASTTGANYGYTF.

This clone was counted between two and nine times. The rearrangement links TRBV5-4 to TRBJ2-2; possible D gene TRBD1, 6 bases. Between the trimmed V and J ends, which lost 0 bases and 0 bases, there was a span of 6 bases. Germline values: CDR1 SGHNT, CDR2 YYREEE (reference sequence). The CDR3 consists of 15 residues. CDR3 protein: CASSLGTANTGELFF. CDR3 nucleotide sequence: TGTGCCAGCAGCTTGGGGACAGCGAACACCGGGGAGCTGTTTTTT.

The chain joins TRBV7-8 to TRBJ1-2, with D tentatively TRBD1 (6 bases). Between the trimmed V and J ends, which lost 0 bases and 4 bases, there was a span of 21 bases. This CDR3 has 18 residues. The germline CDR1 and CDR2 sequences are SGHVS and FQNEAQ. The CDR3 region has the DNA TGTGCCAGCAGCTTAGCGGGAGGGGGAATCGGCCCCTCCTATGGCTACACCTTC. It is translated as CASSLAGGGIGPSYGYTF.